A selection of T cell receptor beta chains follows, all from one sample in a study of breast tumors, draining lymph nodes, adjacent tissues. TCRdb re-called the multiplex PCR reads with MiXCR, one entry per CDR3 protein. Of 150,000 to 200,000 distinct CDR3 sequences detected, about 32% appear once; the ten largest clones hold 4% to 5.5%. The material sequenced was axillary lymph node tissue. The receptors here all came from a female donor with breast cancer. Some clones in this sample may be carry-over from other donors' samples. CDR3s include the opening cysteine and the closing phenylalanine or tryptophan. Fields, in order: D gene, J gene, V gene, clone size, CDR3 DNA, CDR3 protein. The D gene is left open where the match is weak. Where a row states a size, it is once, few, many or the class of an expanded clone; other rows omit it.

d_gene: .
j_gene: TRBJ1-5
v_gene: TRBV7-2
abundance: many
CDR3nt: TGTGCCAGCAGCTCCCAGGGTCAGCCCCAGCATTTT
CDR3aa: CASSSQGQPQHF

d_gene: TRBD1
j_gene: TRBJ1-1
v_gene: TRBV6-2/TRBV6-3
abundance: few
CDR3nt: TGTGCCATCAACCCGACAGGGCTGAACACTGAAGCTTTCTTT
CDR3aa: CAINPTGLNTEAFF

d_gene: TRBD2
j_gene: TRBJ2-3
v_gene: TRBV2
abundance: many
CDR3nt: TGTGCCGCCGCCCAATCTAGCGGGGGAGCAGATACGCAGTATTTT
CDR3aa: CAAAQSSGGADTQYF

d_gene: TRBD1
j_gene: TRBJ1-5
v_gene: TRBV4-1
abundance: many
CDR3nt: TGCGCCAGCAGCCAAAGGCCGCGGGCAGGGGGTAATCAGCCCCAGCATTTT
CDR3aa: CASSQRPRAGGNQPQHF

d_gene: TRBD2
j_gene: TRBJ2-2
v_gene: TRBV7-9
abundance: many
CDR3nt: TGTGCCAGCAGCCCTGGGACTAGCGCCGGGGAGCTGTTTTTT
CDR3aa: CASSPGTSAGELFF

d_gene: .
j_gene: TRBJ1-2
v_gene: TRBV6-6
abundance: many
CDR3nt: TGTGCCAGCAGTTACGTAGGAGTCGATGGCTACACCTTC
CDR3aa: CASSYVGVDGYTF

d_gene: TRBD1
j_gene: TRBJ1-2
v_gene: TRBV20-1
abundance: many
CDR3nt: TGCAGTGCTAGTAGGCAGGGGGCCAATGGCTACACCTTC
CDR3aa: CSASRQGANGYTF

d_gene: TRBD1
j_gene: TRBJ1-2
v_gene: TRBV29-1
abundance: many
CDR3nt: TGCAGTTCTACAGGGGACAACTATGGCTACACCTTC
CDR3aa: CSSTGDNYGYTF

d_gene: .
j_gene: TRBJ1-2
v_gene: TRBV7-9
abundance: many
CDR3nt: TGTGCCAGCACCTCAGGGCCCCTTAACTATGGCTACACCTTC
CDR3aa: CASTSGPLNYGYTF

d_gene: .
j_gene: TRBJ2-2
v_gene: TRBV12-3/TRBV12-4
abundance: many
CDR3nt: TGTGCCAGCAGTTCCACGAGGCGCGGGGAGCTGTTTTTT
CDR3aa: CASSSTRRGELFF

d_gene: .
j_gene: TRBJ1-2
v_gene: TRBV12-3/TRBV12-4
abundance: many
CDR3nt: TGTGCCAGCAGTTCCGGCGCTGGCTATGGCTACACCTTC
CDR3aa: CASSSGAGYGYTF

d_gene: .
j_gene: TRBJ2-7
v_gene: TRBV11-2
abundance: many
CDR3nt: TGTGCCAGCAGCTTAGGACTAATGTCCTACGAGCAGTACTTC
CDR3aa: CASSLGLMSYEQYF

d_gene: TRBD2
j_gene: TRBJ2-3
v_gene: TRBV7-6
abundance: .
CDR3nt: TGTGCCAGCAGTCGCGGGGCTAGCGGGAGACCAGATACGCAGTATTTT
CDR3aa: CASSRGASGRPDTQYF

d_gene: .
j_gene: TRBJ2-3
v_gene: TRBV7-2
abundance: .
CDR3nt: TGTGCCAGCAGCTTAGGTTCGCAGGATACGCAGTATTTT
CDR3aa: CASSLGSQDTQYF

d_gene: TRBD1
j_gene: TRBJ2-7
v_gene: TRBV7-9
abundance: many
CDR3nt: TGTGCCAGCAGCCGCAAAGGGACAGAGCCCTACGAGCAGTACTTC
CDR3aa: CASSRKGTEPYEQYF

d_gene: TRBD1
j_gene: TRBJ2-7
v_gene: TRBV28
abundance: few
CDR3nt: TGTGCCAGCTTCGGCACAGGGGCCTACGAGCAGTACTTC
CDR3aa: CASFGTGAYEQYF

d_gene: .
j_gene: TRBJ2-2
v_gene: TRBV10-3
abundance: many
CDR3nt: TGTGCCATCAGGGTGGGGGACTTGAACACCGGGGAGCTGTTTTTT
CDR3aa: CAIRVGDLNTGELFF

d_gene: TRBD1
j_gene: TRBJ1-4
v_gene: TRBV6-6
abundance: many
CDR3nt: TGTGCCGGACAGGGTGGGTTTAGTGAAAAACTGTTTTTT
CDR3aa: CAGQGGFSEKLFF

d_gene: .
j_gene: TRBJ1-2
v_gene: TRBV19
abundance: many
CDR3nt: TGTGCCAGTACCCCGGGTCCACGGGATGGCTACACCTTC
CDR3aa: CASTPGPRDGYTF

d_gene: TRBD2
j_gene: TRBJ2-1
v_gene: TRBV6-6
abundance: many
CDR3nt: TGTGCCAGCCGAGCTAGCGGGAGTGGGAATGAGCAGTTCTTC
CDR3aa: CASRASGSGNEQFF

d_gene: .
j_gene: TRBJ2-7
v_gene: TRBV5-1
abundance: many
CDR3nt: TGCGCCAGCAGCCCCCGTCCGGGGAACGAGCAGTACTTC
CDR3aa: CASSPRPGNEQYF

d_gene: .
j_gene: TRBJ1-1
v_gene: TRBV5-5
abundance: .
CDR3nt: TGTGCCAGCAGCTTGTACGGAGTGAACACTGAAGCTTTCTTT
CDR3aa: CASSLYGVNTEAFF

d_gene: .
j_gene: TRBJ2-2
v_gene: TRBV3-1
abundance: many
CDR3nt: TGTGCCAGCAGCCAAGAAGCCGGGTCCGGGGAGCTGTTTTTT
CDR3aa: CASSQEAGSGELFF

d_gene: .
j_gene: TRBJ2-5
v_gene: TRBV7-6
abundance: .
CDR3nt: TGTGCCAGGAAAACAGGGATGGGAGAGTCCCAGTCCTTC
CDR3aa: CARKTGMGESQSF

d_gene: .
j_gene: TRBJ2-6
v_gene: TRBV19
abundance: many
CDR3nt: TGTGCCAGTACCACCAGTGGGGGGGCCAACGTCCTGACTTTC
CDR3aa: CASTTSGGANVLTF

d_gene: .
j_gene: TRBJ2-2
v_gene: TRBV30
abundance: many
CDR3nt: TGTGCCTGGAGTCGAATAGGGGACACCGGGGAGCTGTTTTTT
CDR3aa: CAWSRIGDTGELFF

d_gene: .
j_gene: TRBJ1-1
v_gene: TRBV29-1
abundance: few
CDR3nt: TGCAGCGTTGCCGTCCGGGGGAGGAACACTGAAGCTTTCTTT
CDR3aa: CSVAVRGRNTEAFF

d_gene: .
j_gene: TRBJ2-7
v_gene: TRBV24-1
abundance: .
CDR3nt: TGTGCCACCAGAGGGACTTCCTACGAGCAGTACTTC
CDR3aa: CATRGTSYEQYF

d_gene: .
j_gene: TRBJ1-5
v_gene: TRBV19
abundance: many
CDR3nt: TGTGCCAGTAGTCCCCGGGCCACATATAGCAATCAGCCCCAGCATTTT
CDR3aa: CASSPRATYSNQPQHF

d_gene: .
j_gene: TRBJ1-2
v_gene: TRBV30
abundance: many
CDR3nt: TGTGCCTGGAGTTGGGCCGGGGAGGGATCCTACACCTTC
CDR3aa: CAWSWAGEGSYTF

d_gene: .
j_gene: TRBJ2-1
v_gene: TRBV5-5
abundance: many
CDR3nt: TGTGCCAGCAGCTTAATAGCTCGTATCAATGAGCAGTTCTTC
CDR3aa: CASSLIARINEQFF

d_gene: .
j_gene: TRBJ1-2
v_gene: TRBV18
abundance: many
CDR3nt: TGTGCCAGCTCACCACCGACGGACACGCTAAACTATGGCTACACCTTC
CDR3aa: CASSPPTDTLNYGYTF

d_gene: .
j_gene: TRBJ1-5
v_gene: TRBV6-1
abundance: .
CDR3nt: TGTGCCAGCAGTGGGGGAAGACTAAGTCAGCCCCAGCACTTT
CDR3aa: CASSGGRLSQPQHF

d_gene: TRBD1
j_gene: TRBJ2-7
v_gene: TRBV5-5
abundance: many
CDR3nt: TGTGCCAGCAGCTTGGTCGGGACAGGGTGGAACGAGCAGTACTTC
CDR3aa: CASSLVGTGWNEQYF

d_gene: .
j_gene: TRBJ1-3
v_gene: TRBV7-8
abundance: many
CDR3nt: TGTGCCAGCAGCTCCAGCTCTGGAAACACCATATATTTT
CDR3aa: CASSSSSGNTIYF

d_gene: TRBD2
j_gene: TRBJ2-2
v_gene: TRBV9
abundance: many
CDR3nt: TGTGCCAGCAGCCCTAGCGGGGGGCCCACCGGGGAGCTGTTTTTT
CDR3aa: CASSPSGGPTGELFF

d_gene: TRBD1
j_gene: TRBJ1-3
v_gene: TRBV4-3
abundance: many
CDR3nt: TGCGCCAGCAGCTCGGAACAGGGGGCCGCTGGAAACACCATATATTTT
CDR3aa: CASSSEQGAAGNTIYF

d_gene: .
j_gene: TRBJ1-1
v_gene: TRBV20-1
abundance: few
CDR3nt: TGCAGTGCTAGAGAGAACACTGAAGCTTTCTTT
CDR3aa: CSARENTEAFF

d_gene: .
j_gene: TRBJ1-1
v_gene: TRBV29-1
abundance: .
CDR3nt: TGCAGCGCACAGGGTGGGGGAACTGAAGCTTTCTTT
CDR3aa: CSAQGGGTEAFF

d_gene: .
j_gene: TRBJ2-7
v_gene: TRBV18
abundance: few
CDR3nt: TGTGCCAGCTCACCACCGTCCCCCAGGCAGGAGCAGTACTTC
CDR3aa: CASSPPSPRQEQYF

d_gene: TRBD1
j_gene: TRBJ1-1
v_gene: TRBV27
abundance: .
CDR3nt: TGTGCCAGCAGTTTAGAGGGGACAGGGAAAGCTGAAGCTTTCTTT
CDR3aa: CASSLEGTGKAEAFF

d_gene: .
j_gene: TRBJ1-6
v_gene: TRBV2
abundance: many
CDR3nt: TGTGCCAGCAGTGAAGGCGCGCCGGGGAACAATTCACCCCTCCACTTT
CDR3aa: CASSEGAPGNNSPLHF

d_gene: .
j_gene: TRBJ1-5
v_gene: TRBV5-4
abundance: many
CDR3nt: TGTGCCAGCAGCCTCAGCGGTGGCTCTCCGCAGCCCCAGCATTTT
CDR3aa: CASSLSGGSPQPQHF

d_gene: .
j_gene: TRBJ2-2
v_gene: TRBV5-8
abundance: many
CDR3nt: TGTGCCAGCAGCCCACTCCCAGGACTTCCAACCGGGGAGCTGTTTTTT
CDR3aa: CASSPLPGLPTGELFF

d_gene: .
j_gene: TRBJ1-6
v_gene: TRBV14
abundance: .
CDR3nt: TGTGCCAGCGCAAGGGGGAAATATAATTCACCCCTCCACTTT
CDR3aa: CASARGKYNSPLHF